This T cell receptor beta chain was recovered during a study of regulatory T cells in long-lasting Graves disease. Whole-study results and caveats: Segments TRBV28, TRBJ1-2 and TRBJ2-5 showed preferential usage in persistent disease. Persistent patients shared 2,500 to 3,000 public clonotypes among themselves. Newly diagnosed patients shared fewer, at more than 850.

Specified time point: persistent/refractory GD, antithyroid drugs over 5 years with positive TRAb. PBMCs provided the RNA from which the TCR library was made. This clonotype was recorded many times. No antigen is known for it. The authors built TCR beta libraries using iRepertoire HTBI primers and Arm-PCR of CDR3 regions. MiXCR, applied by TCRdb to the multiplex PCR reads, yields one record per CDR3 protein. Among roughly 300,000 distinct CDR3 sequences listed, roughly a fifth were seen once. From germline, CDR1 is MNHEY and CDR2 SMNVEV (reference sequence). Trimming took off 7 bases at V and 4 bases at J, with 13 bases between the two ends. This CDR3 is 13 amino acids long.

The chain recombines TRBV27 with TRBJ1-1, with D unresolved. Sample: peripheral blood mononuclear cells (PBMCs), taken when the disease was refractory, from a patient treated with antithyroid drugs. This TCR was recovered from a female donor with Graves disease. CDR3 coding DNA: TGTGCCAGCACCGGGCTTCGGACCACTGAAGCTTTCTTT. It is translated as CASTGLRTTEAFF.